This TCR beta chain was obtained from a study of breast tumors, draining lymph nodes, adjacent tissues. General study results and limits: The lymph node origin of tumor T cells was framed as consistent with a hypothesis, not demonstrated. The data were judged consistent with most tumor T cells coming from lymph node and expanding in tumor. Tumor repertoires ranked between lymph nodes and nontumor tissue in diversity, with V and J gene preferences. Tumor and nontumor repertoires were significantly more similar in luminal-like than in basal-like breast cancer.

TCRdb ran MiXCR on the multiplex PCR reads and lists one entry per CDR3 protein. The sample consists of about 230,000 distinct CDR3 sequences, 32% of them appearing once. With V trimmed by 2 bases and J by 6 bases, 8 bases remained unmatched. This CDR3 has 16 residues. The germline V gene encodes CDR1 MDHEN and CDR2 SYDVKM. The lymph nodes were axillary draining lymph nodes from breast cancer patients. Comment on this clonotype: Its antigen is undetermined.

The sample consisted of axillary lymph node tissue. The TCR was taken from a female donor with breast cancer. Some clones in this sample may be carry-over from other donors' samples. The rearrangement links TRBV28 to TRBJ1-5, with TRBD1 matching over 9 bases. CDR3 region: CASSLPQGQGSQPQHF. CDR3 sequence (DNA): TGTGCCAGCAGTTTACCCCAGGGACAGGGAAGTCAGCCCCAGCATTTT.